Listed below are T cell receptor beta chains from one sample, sequenced in a study of Ad26.COV2.S vaccination and SARS-CoV-2 variants. Profiling relied on immunoSEQ multiplex PCR, and the TCRdb table lists in-frame clones only, not all of them. The sample yields about 460,000 clones, approximately 90% seen once. Source: peripheral blood, taken in a trial of Ad26.COV2.S vaccine versus placebo. These receptors were obtained from a person between 18 and 65 years old who received the Ad26.COV2.S COVID-19 vaccine or a placebo. Each CDR3 is given with its conserved first and last residue.

v_gene: TRBV7-2; CDR3aa: CASSLRDIGNEQFF
v_gene: TRBV5-4; CDR3aa: CASSRGTSGSSAGELFF
v_gene: TRBV6-5; CDR3aa: CASSRPEGYNSPLHF
v_gene: TRBV10-3; CDR3aa: CAISESQDLNTEAFF
v_gene: TRBV7-2; CDR3aa: CASSLAEGARAFF
v_gene: TRBV27; CDR3aa: CASSPGLSSYNEQFF
v_gene: TRBV18; CDR3aa: CASSPPSGRLYEQYF
v_gene: TRBV2; CDR3aa: CASSEPLAPKSYEQYF
v_gene: TRBV6-1; CDR3aa: CASSALASGANTGELFF
v_gene: TRBV30; CDR3aa: CAWAVSGHLPQHF
v_gene: TRBV4-1; CDR3aa: CASSQEEEMLIYEQYF
v_gene: TRBV29-1; CDR3aa: CSVEGVGSTDTQYF
v_gene: TRBV5-1; CDR3aa: CASTRTGGETQYF
v_gene: TRBV7-9; CDR3aa: CASRPSTGTSSGNTIYF
v_gene: TRBV14; CDR3aa: CASSQHGGNQPQHF
v_gene: TRBV7-3; CDR3aa: CASTSGQGTDTQYF
v_gene: TRBV5-1; CDR3aa: CASSLGGTDTQYF
v_gene: TRBV5-4; CDR3aa: CASSGTGQGNYEQYF
v_gene: TRBV28; CDR3aa: CASRTGGGNSPLHF
v_gene: TRBV10-3; CDR3aa: CAIRSAQGPVNTEAFF
v_gene: TRBV2; CDR3aa: CASRTGDNEQFF
v_gene: TRBV9; CDR3aa: CASSVGGTLTYEQYF
v_gene: TRBV6-4; CDR3aa: CASRVADYGYTF
v_gene: TRBV18; CDR3aa: CASSPNSGTGADEQFF
v_gene: TRBV30; CDR3aa: CAWSVDLDWKGYTF
v_gene: TRBV6-5; CDR3aa: CASTPGTAGYTF
v_gene: TRBV6-2/TRBV6-3; CDR3aa: CASSYSTGGLSTDTQYF
v_gene: TRBV28; CDR3aa: CASSSPRQGPYGYTF
v_gene: TRBV2; CDR3aa: CASSGTSGGNYEQYF
v_gene: TRBV7-9; CDR3aa: CASSLDMNTEAFF